What follows describes a single T cell receptor beta chain. What it binds is unknown. The data derive from a study of regulatory T cells in long-lasting Graves disease. Study-level findings and limits: When disease was persistent, TRBV28, TRBJ1-2 and TRBJ2-5 were the favored segments. New patients shared some 980 public clonotypes, and persistent patients shared more, with approximately 2,500.

This CDR3 comprises 17 residues. Trimming took off 0 bases at V and 5 bases at J, with 16 bases between the two ends. Germline CDR1 reads MNHEY; CDR2 reads SVGAGI. Arm-PCR of CDR3 regions and iRepertoire HTBI primers were the basis on which TCR beta libraries were built. In the authors' workflow: Samples jointly harbored 62 TRBV and about 15 TRBJ segments. Via MiXCR, TCRdb re-called the multiplex PCR reads, giving one row per CDR3 protein. TCRdb, not the original authors, processed these V and J calls. This table has approximately 540,000 distinct CDR3 sequences, more than 10% appearing once. Stated time point: newly diagnosed GD, antithyroid drugs for less than 3 months. Following extraction of RNA from PBMCs, that RNA was used to make the TCR library. These data were also filed under a second study, of T cells in Graves' hyperthyroidism and ophthalmopathy.

V gene TRBV6-5 combines with J gene TRBJ2-2, with D uncertain. The sample was peripheral blood mononuclear cells (PBMCs), taken at new diagnosis, from a patient treated with antithyroid drugs. The receptor comes from a young woman with Graves disease. The DNA of the CDR3 is TGTGCCAGCAGTTACTCGATCTCGAGTTCGGTAACCGGGGAGCTGTTTTTT. This encodes CASSYSISSSVTGELFF.